This TCR beta chain came from a study of OX40 agonist ivuxolimab in advanced cancers. Germline V gene lookup returns CDR1 KGHSH and CDR2 LQKENI. The CDR3 is 16 residues long. Between the trimmed V and J ends, which lost 0 bases and 4 bases, there was a span of 13 bases. TCRdb keeps only in-frame clones here, not all; method: immunoSEQ multiplex PCR. The sample has more than 15,000 clones, approximately 85% seen once. This chain links TRBV18 with TRBJ2-1; no firm D call. The sample was CD4+ or CD8+ T cells sorted from blood, taken in a trial of the OX40 agonist ivuxolimab. This receptor was taken from an adult with an advanced solid tumor such as melanoma, head and neck, liver or kidney cancer. CDR3 loop: CASSPPPRQAYNEQFF. The CDR3 bases are TGTGCCAGCTCACCACCTCCCAGGCAGGCGTACAATGAGCAGTTCTTC.